The rows below give T cell receptor beta chains drawn from one sample of a study of cytomegalovirus exposure and HLA in healthy donors. Sequencing was performed with immunoSEQ multiplex PCR; in TCRdb, only in-frame clones are kept and a portion is missing. The sample records 170,000 or so clones, around 81% being singletons. The sequenced material came from PBMCs. All receptors come from a woman aged 25-40 years in good health and CMV-seronegative. Each CDR3 is given with its conserved first and last residue. D genes are given only for firm matches. The size entry is marked missing in some rows and otherwise reads once, few, many or a size class.

J gene | V gene | clone size | D gene | CDR3 protein | CDR3 DNA
TRBJ2-7 | TRBV18 | . | . | CASSPGETREQYF | TGTGCCAGCTCACCAGGAGAAACTAGGGAGCAGTACTTC
TRBJ1-1 | TRBV11-2 | . | TRBD1 | CASSLGGTGYGAFF | TGTGCCAGCAGCTTAGGCGGGACAGGGTACGGGGCTTTCTTT
TRBJ2-3 | TRBV30 | . | . | CASGASTQYF | TGTGCCAGTGGGGCGAGTACGCAGTATTTT
TRBJ2-3 | TRBV30 | . | TRBD2 | CAWVGGLAGPTDTQYF | TGTGCCTGGGTGGGGGGACTAGCGGGGCCCACAGATACGCAGTATTTT
TRBJ2-2 | TRBV7-7 | . | TRBD2 | CASSPRTSGNTGELFF | TGTGCTAGCAGCCCCCGGACTAGCGGGAACACCGGGGAGCTGTTTTTT
TRBJ2-3 | TRBV25-1 | . | . | CASSEYRQGTADTQYF | TGTGCCAGCAGTGAATATCGGCAGGGTACGGCAGATACGCAGTATTTT
TRBJ1-2 | TRBV5-1 | . | . | CASSLGGGYGYTF | TGCGCCAGCAGCTTGGGGGGCGGCTATGGCTACACCTTC
TRBJ2-7 | TRBV18 | . | . | CASCAESIGSYEQYF | TGTGCCAGCTGTGCGGAGTCTATTGGCTCCTACGAGCAGTACTTC
TRBJ1-2 | TRBV7-8 | . | . | CASSPPGVGYTF | TGTGCCAGCAGCCCACCGGGAGTAGGCTACACCTTC
TRBJ1-3 | TRBV4-1 | . | . | CASSQDTGSGNTIYF | TGCGCCAGCAGCCAAGATACAGGGTCCGGAAACACCATATATTTT
TRBJ1-6 | TRBV5-1 | . | TRBD1 | CASSLEWTGDSPLHF | TGCGCCAGCAGCCTGGAGTGGACAGGGGATTCACCCCTCCACTTT
TRBJ2-3 | TRBV5-1 | . | . | CASSLEVGVGATDTQYF | TGCGCCAGCAGCTTGGAGGTAGGGGTGGGGGCCACAGATACGCAGTATTTT
TRBJ2-7 | TRBV4-3 | few | . | CASSRKRGSYEQYF | TGCGCCAGCAGCCGTAAAAGGGGAAGCTACGAGCAGTACTTC
TRBJ2-5 | TRBV5-1 | few | . | CASSSLTVQTQYF | TGCGCCAGCAGCTCATTGACAGTGCAGACCCAGTACTTC
TRBJ2-1 | TRBV5-1 | . | . | CASSLGGATYNEQFF | TGCGCCAGCAGCTTGGGCGGGGCCACCTACAATGAGCAGTTCTTC
TRBJ1-5 | TRBV4-1 | few | . | CASSQVASYSNQPQHF | TGCGCCAGCAGCCAAGTTGCGAGTTATAGCAATCAGCCCCAGCATTTT
TRBJ2-4 | TRBV2 | . | . | CASSDRQIQYF | TGTGCCAGCAGTGATAGACAAATTCAGTACTTC
TRBJ1-2 | TRBV7-2 | . | TRBD1 | CASSLVDRANYGYTF | TGTGCCAGCAGCTTAGTCGACAGGGCCAACTATGGCTACACCTTC
TRBJ2-1 | TRBV7-2 | . | . | CASSYGMGQMTEQFF | TGTGCCAGCAGCTACGGGATGGGCCAAATGACTGAGCAGTTCTTC
TRBJ2-7 | TRBV15 | few | TRBD2 | CATSLKRGYEQYF | TGTGCCACCAGCCTCAAGCGGGGGTACGAGCAGTACTTC
TRBJ2-2 | TRBV5-6 | . | . | CASSLLSRNTGELFF | TGTGCCAGCAGCTTGCTCAGTCGTAACACCGGGGAGCTGTTTTTT
TRBJ1-4 | TRBV5-6 | . | . | CASSALTGSNEKLFF | TGTGCCAGCAGCGCCCTAACAGGGTCTAATGAAAAACTGTTTTTT
TRBJ2-6 | TRBV14 | once | TRBD1 | CASSSPGQGTAGANVLTF | TGTGCCAGCAGCTCTCCGGGACAGGGAACAGCTGGGGCCAACGTCCTGACTTTC
TRBJ1-2 | TRBV4-1 | . | TRBD1 | CASSQEQGVVGYGYTF | TGCGCCAGCAGCCAAGAGCAGGGGGTTGTGGGATATGGCTACACCTTC
TRBJ1-5 | TRBV6-5 | . | TRBD1 | CASSAGTDSNQPQHF | TGTGCCAGCAGTGCCGGGACAGATAGCAATCAGCCCCAGCATTTT
TRBJ2-7 | TRBV5-1 | . | TRBD2 | CASSQTSTLSHEQYF | TGCGCCAGCAGCCAGACTAGCACCCTCTCCCACGAGCAGTACTTC
TRBJ1-2 | TRBV5-6 | . | TRBD1 | CASSSEGQADYGYTF | TGTGCCAGCAGCTCGGAGGGACAGGCTGATTATGGCTACACCTTC
TRBJ2-3 | TRBV7-9 | . | TRBD2 | CASSYSSGGTDTQYF | TGTGCCAGCAGCTACTCTAGCGGAGGCACAGATACGCAGTATTTT
TRBJ1-3 | TRBV29-1 | . | TRBD1 | CSVSQGAGNTIYF | TGCAGCGTGTCTCAGGGGGCTGGAAACACCATATATTTT
TRBJ2-1 | TRBV7-9 | . | TRBD1 | CASSFGQGRNNEQFF | TGTGCCAGCAGCTTCGGACAGGGGCGAAACAATGAGCAGTTCTTC
TRBJ1-3 | TRBV5-5 | . | . | CASSLELRVISGNTIYF | TGTGCCAGCAGCTTGGAACTCCGAGTAATTTCTGGAAACACCATATATTTT
TRBJ2-3 | TRBV11-2 | once | . | CASSLGVTSSTDTQYF | TGTGCCAGCAGCTTAGGAGTAACTAGCAGCACAGATACGCAGTATTTT